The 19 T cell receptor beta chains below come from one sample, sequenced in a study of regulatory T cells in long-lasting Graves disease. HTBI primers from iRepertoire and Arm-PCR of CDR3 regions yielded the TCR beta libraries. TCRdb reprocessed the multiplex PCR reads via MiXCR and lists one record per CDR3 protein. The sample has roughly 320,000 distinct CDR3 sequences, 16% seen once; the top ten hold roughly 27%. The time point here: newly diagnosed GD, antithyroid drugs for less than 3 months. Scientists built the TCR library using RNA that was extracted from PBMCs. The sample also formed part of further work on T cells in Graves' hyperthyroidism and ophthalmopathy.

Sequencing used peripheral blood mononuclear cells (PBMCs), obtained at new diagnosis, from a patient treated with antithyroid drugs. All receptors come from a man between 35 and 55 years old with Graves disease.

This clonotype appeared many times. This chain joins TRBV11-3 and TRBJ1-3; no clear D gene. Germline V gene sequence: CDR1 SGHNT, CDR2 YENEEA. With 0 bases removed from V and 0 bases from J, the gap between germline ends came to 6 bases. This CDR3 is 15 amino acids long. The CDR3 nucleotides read TGTGCCAGCAGCTTAGACGGAAGCTCTGGAAACACCATATATTTT. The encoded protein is CASSLDGSSGNTIYF.

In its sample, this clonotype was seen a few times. The CDR3 spells CSARGGRGGAPTLAKNIQYF. DNA for the CDR3: TGCAGTGCTAGGGGGGGCCGAGGAGGGGCACCCACACTAGCCAAAAACATTCAGTACTTC. V gene TRBV20-1 combines with J gene TRBJ2-4; D is possibly TRBD1 or TRBD2 (6 bases each). V was cut by 3 bases and J by 0 bases, with 27 bases left in between. The germline V gene has CDR1 DFQATT and CDR2 SNEGSKA (reference sequence). The CDR3 consists of 20 residues.

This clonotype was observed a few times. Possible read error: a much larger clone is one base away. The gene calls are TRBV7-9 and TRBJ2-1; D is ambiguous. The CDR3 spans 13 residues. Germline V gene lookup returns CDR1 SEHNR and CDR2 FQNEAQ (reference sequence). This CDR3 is CASSLAAYHEQFF. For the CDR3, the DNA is TGTGCCAGCAGCTTAGCGGCCTACCATGAGCAGTTCTTC.

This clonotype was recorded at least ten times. The CDR3 spells CASSLAPGMRQPQHF. In DNA form, the CDR3 reads TGTGCCAGCAGCTTAGCGCCGGGAATGCGTCAGCCCCAGCATTTT. V gene TRBV7-2 combines with J gene TRBJ1-5; D call uncertain. Germline V gives CDR1 SGHTA, CDR2 FQGNSA. CDR3 size: 15 residues. V was cut by 0 bases and J by 6 bases, with 12 bases left in between.

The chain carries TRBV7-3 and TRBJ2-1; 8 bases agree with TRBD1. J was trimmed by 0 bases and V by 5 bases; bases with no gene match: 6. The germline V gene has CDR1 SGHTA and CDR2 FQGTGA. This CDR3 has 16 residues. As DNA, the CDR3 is TGTGCCAGCAGCAACAACAGGGGGAGCTCCTACAATGAGCAGTTCTTC. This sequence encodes CASSNNRGSSYNEQFF.

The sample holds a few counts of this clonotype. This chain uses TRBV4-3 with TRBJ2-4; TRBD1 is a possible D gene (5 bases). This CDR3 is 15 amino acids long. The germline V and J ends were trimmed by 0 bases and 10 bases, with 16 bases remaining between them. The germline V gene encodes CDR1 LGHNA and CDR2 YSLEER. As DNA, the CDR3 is TGCGCCAGCAGCCAAGAGTGGAGACAGAAGAGGATTCAGTACTTC. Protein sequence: CASSQEWRQKRIQYF.

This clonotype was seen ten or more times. Written as DNA, the CDR3 is TGCGCCAGCAGCTTGTTGACAGGGGCCTATGGCTACACCTTC. Translating gives CASSLLTGAYGYTF. V and J are TRBV5-1 and TRBJ2-4, with 8 bases matching TRBD1. The J call is doubtful: the DNA matches TRBJ1-2 better. The CDR3 covers 14 residues. Per the germline V gene, CDR1 is SGHRS and CDR2 is YFSETQ.

CDR3 DNA sequence: TGCAGTGCTAGATCCGGGACAGCACGATCCTACGAGCAGTACTTC. It specifies CSARSGTARSYEQYF. The rearrangement links TRBV20-1 to TRBJ2-7; TRBD1 agrees at 7 bases. Germline V gives CDR1 DFQATT, CDR2 SNEGSKA (reference sequence). The CDR3 loop spans 15 amino acids. V lost 2 bases and J lost 1; bases outside the gene matches: 8.

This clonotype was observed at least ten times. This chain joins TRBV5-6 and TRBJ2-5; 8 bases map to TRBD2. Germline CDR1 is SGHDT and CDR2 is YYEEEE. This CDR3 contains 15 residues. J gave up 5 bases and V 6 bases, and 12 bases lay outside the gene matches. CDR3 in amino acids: CASTPGGGSGETQYF. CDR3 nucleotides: TGTGCCAGCACCCCTGGCGGGGGGTCTGGGGAGACCCAGTACTTC.

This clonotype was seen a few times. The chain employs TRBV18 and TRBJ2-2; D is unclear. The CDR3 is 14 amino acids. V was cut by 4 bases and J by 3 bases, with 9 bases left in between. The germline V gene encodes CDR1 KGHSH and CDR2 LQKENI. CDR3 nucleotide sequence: TGTGCCAGCTCACGAACGTGGGACACCGGGGAGCTGTTTTTT. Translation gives CASSRTWDTGELFF.

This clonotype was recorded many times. The CDR3 here is CAISESKDTQYF. The CDR3 nucleotides read TGTGCCATCAGTGAGTCGAAAGATACGCAGTATTTT. The rearrangement joins TRBV10-3 to TRBJ2-3; D unresolved. This CDR3 region has 12 residues. Germline loops: CDR1 ENHRY, CDR2 SYGVKD. The V and J ends lost 0 bases and 5 bases respectively, with 3 bases between them.

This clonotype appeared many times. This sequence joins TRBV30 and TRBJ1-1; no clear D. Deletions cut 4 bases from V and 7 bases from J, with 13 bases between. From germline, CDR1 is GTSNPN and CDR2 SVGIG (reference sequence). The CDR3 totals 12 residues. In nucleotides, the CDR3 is TGTGCCTGGAAGGCCGGGTTGGTTGAAGCTTTCTTT. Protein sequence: CAWKAGLVEAFF. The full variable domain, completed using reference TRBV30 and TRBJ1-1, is SQTIHQWPATLVQPVGSPLSLECTVEGTSNPNLYWYRQAAGRGLQLLFYSVGIGQISSEVPQNLSASRPQDRQFILSSKKLLLSDSGFYLCAWKAGLVEAFFGQGTRLTVV.

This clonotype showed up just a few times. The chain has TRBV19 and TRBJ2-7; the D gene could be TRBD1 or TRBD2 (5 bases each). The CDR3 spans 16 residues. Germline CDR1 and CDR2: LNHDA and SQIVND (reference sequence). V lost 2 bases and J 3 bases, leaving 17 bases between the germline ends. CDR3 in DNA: TGTGCCAGTAGTATAAAGAGAGGGGCAAGGGGCTACGAGCAGTACTTC. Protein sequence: CASSIKRGARGYEQYF.

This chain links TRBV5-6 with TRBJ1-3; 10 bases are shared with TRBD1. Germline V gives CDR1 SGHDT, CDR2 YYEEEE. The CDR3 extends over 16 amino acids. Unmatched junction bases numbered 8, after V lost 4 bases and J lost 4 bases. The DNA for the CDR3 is TGTGCCAGCAGCCGGCCCGGGACAGGGGTCGGAAACACCATATATTTT. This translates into CASSRPGTGVGNTIYF.

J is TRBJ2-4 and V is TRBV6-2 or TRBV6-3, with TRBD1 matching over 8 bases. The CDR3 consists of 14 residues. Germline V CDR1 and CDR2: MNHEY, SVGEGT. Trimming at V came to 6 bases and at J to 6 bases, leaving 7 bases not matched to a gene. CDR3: CASSPRDRPNIQYF. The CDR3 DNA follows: TGTGCCAGCAGCCCCCGGGACAGGCCAAACATTCAGTACTTC.

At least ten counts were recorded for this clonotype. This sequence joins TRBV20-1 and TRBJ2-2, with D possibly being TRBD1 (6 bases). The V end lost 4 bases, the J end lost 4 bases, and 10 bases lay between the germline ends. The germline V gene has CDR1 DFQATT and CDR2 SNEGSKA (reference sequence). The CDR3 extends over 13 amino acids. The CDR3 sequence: CSAMDRGTGELFF. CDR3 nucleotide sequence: TGCAGTGCTATGGACAGAGGCACCGGGGAGCTGTTTTTT.

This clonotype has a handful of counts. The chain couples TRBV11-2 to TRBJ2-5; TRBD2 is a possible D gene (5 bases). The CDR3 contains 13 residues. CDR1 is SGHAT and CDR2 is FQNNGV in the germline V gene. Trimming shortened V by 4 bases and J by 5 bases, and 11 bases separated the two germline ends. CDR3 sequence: CASSSFRRETQYF. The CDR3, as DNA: TGTGCCAGCAGCTCCTTCAGGAGGGAGACCCAGTACTTC.

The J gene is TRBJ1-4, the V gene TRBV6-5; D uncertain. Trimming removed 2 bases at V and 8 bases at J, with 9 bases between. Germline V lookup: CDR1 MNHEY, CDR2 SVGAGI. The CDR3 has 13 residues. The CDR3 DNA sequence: TGTGCCAGCAGTTACAACAGAGCGGAAAAACTGTTTTTT. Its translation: CASSYNRAEKLFF.

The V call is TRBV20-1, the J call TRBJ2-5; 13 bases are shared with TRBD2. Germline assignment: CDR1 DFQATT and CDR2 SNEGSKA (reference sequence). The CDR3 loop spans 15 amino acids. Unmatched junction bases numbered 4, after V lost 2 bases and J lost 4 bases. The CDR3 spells CSARTRTSGGETQYF. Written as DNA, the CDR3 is TGCAGTGCTAGAACCCGGACTAGCGGGGGAGAGACCCAGTACTTC.